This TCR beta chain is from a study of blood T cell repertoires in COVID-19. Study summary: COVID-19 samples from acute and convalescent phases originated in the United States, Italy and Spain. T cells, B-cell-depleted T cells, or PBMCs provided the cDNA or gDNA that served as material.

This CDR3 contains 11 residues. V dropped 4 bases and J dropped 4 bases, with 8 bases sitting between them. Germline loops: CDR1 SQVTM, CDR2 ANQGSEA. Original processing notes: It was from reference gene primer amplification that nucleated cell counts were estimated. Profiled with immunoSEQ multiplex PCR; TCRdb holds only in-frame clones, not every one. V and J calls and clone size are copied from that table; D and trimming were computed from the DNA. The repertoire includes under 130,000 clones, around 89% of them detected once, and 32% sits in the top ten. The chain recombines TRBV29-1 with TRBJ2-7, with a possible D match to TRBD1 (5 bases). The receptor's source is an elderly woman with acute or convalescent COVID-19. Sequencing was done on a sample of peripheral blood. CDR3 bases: TGCAGCGTTGGACAGCAATACGAGCAGTACTTC. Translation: CSVGQQYEQYF.